These 15 T cell receptor beta chains were sequenced from one sample in a study of blood T cell repertoires in COVID-19. Only in-frame clones appear in the TCRdb table, and some are missing; sequencing was by immunoSEQ multiplex PCR. The data hold roughly 100,000 clones, with roughly 79% observed a single time. The material sequenced was peripheral blood. These receptors originate from a man older than 75 with acute or convalescent COVID-19.

The rearrangement uses TRBV29-1 and TRBJ2-3; 14 bases map to TRBD2. The CDR3 totals 15 residues. After removal of 6 bases from V and 6 bases from J, the junction contained 8 bases not matched to a gene. Germline V lookup: CDR1 SQVTM, CDR2 ANQGSEA. The CDR3 protein is CSVLGTSGSDDTQYF. In DNA, the CDR3 is TGCAGCGTCCTGGGGACTAGCGGGAGTGACGATACGCAGTATTTT.

This clone was observed at least ten times. The gene calls are TRBV28 and TRBJ1-1; 7 bases fit TRBD1. Germline V gives CDR1 MDHEN, CDR2 SYDVKM. Losses at the gene ends were 5 bases for V and 7 bases for J; bases not matched to a gene: 7. This CDR3 spans 13 amino acids. This CDR3 reads CASSLTGVGEAFF. The CDR3, as DNA: TGTGCCAGCAGTCTAACAGGGGTGGGTGAAGCTTTCTTT.

This chain connects TRBV4-1 to TRBJ2-7; the D gene is possibly TRBD2 (7 bases). The CDR3 loop spans 14 amino acids. V lost 4 bases, J lost 5 bases, and 15 bases lay in between. CDR1 and CDR2 from the germline V gene are MGHRA and YSYEKL. CDR3 protein: CASSPGRGGDEQYF. The CDR3 nucleotides are TGCGCCAGCAGCCCGGGGAGGGGGGGCGACGAGCAGTACTTC.

The V call is TRBV28, the J call TRBJ1-3; TRBD1 matches 9 bases. With 2 bases clipped from V and 4 bases from J, the junction kept 3 bases outside the gene matches. Per germline, CDR1 MDHEN and CDR2 SYDVKM. The CDR3 extends over 15 amino acids. The CDR3 sequence: CASSLGDRVGNTIYF. CDR3 nucleotide sequence: TGTGCCAGCAGTTTAGGGGACAGGGTCGGAAACACCATATATTTT.

The genes are TRBV6-4 and TRBJ1-5, with D unclear. The CDR3 has 16 residues. CDR1 and CDR2 from the germline V gene are MRHNA and SNTAGT. Trimming cost V 0 bases and J 0 bases, with 9 bases left between them. CDR3 DNA sequence: TGTGCCAGCAGTGACTCGACTTATGGTAGCAATCAGCCCCAGCATTTT. It specifies CASSDSTYGSNQPQHF.

The V and J genes are TRBV10-2 and TRBJ1-1, with a weak D call TRBD1 (6 bases). CDR3 length: 13 residues. Trimming left V 6 bases short and J 1 base short, with 9 bases between. Germline V lookup: CDR1 WSHSY, CDR2 SAAADI. The CDR3 sequence is CASRRTANTEAFF. CDR3 bases: TGCGCCAGCAGAAGGACAGCGAACACTGAAGCTTTCTTT.

The chain employs TRBV28 and TRBJ2-5; D remains unclear. The V end was cut by 2 bases, the J end by 1 base, with 11 bases between. CDR1 is MDHEN and CDR2 is SYDVKM in the germline V gene. The CDR3 sequence is 15 residues long. The CDR3 loop reads CASSLARLRQETQYF. DNA for the CDR3: TGTGCCAGCAGTTTAGCTAGGTTGCGCCAAGAGACCCAGTACTTC.

This rearrangement joins TRBV5-1 to TRBJ2-1, with 8 bases that match TRBD2. The CDR3 totals 14 residues. The germline V gene encodes CDR1 SGHRS and CDR2 YFSETQ. V dropped 4 bases and J dropped 6; count of bases not matched to a gene: 6. CDR3 region: CASSENSGANEQFF. CDR3 DNA sequence: TGCGCCAGCAGCGAAAATAGCGGGGCCAATGAGCAGTTCTTC.

The gene calls are TRBV7-2 and TRBJ2-2, with 9 bases fitting TRBD1. Germline V CDR1 and CDR2: SGHTA, FQGNSA. V lost 6 bases, J lost 2 bases, and 4 bases stayed unmatched. This CDR3 spans 15 amino acids. CDR3 sequence reads: CASRPTGGNTGELFF. CDR3 DNA: TGTGCCAGCAGGCCGACAGGGGGAAACACCGGGGAGCTGTTTTTT.

This chain joins TRBV7-3 and TRBJ2-7; TRBD1 matches 11 bases. This CDR3 has 14 amino acids. CDR1 and CDR2 from the germline V gene are SGHTA and FQGTGA. With 0 bases clipped from V and 6 bases from J, the junction kept 1 base outside the gene matches. CDR3 sequence: CASSLTGTGGEQYF. The CDR3 nucleotides read TGTGCCAGCAGCTTAACCGGGACAGGGGGCGAGCAGTACTTC.

This chain connects TRBV20-1 to TRBJ2-3; 8 positions match TRBD2. Germline CDR1 DFQATT, CDR2 SNEGSKA (reference sequence). This CDR3 contains 11 residues. The CDR3 is CKLADTDTQYF. CDR3 in DNA: TGCAAACTAGCGGACACAGATACGCAGTATTTT.

This chain connects TRBV6-1 to TRBJ1-6; TRBD1 matches 7 bases. The V and J ends lost 1 base and 9 bases, in that order; junction bases with no gene match: 3. The CDR3 is 14 residues long. Germline-derived CDR1 and CDR2 are MNHNS and SASEGT. As DNA, the CDR3 is TGTGCCAGCAGTGAAGAGGGGGCGCTTTCACCCCTCCACTTT. The encoded protein is CASSEEGALSPLHF.

This rearrangement joins TRBV5-1 to TRBJ2-5; TRBD1 matches 8 bases. After removal of 0 bases from V and 4 bases from J, the junction contained 2 bases not matched to a gene. Germline-derived CDR1 and CDR2 are SGHRS and YFSETQ. This CDR3 is 14 amino acids long. This chain's CDR3 is CASSLATGGETQYF. The CDR3 DNA reads TGCGCCAGCAGCTTGGCTACAGGGGGAGAGACCCAGTACTTC.

The V and J genes are TRBV19 and TRBJ2-5, with TRBD1 as a possible D gene (5 bases). Per the germline V gene, CDR1 is LNHDA and CDR2 is SQIVND (reference sequence). Trimming took off 3 bases at V and 2 bases at J, with 22 bases between the two ends. The CDR3 sequence is 18 residues long. The DNA of the CDR3 is TGTGCCAGTAGTATCACCCTCCTAGGTAGAAGGGGACAAGAGACCCAGTACTTC. Translation gives CASSITLLGRRGQETQYF.

The J gene is TRBJ2-7, the V gene TRBV28; possibly TRBD1 for D (8 bases). The CDR3 loop spans 14 amino acids. Trimming removed 6 bases at V and 3 bases at J, with 15 bases between. Germline CDR1 and CDR2: MDHEN and SYDVKM. CDR3 loop: CASSHYRGGYEQYF. Here the CDR3 DNA reads TGTGCCAGCAGCCACTACAGGGGGGGCTACGAGCAGTACTTC.